The 10 T cell receptor beta chains in this list originate from one sample, sequenced in a study of CD8 T cells in Susac syndrome. RNA totalling about 0.45 to 1 ug underwent reverse transcription with random hexamers. TCRdb ran MiXCR on the immunoSEQ multiplex PCR reads and lists one entry per CDR3 protein. Of roughly 300,000 distinct CDR3 sequences in the sample, around 83% were seen once. Sequencing was performed on CD8+ T cells from PBMCs. These receptors were collected from a human donor with multiple sclerosis.

CDR3 in DNA: TGCGCCAGCAGCCAAGCTAGCGGGACGGGGGAGCTGTTTTTT. Translated, it gives CASSQASGTGELFF. The genes are TRBV4-1 and TRBJ2-2, with 9 bases identical to TRBD2. The germline gives CDR1 MGHRA, CDR2 YSYEKL. V shed 1 base and J 8 bases; nucleotides not matched to a gene: 2. This CDR3 has 14 amino acids.

This clonotype has a single count. This chain joins TRBV15 and TRBJ1-3; the D is unclear. Between the trimmed V and J ends, which lost 0 bases and 8 bases, there was a span of 8 bases. Germline lookup yields CDR1 LNHNV and CDR2 YYDKDF (reference sequence). This CDR3 region has 13 residues. This CDR3 is CATSRDWRDTIYF. The CDR3 DNA reads as TGTGCCACCAGCAGAGATTGGAGGGACACCATATATTTT.

The V gene is TRBV5-5, the J gene TRBJ2-3, with D uncertain. Germline CDR1 is SGHKS and CDR2 is YYEKEE (reference sequence). The CDR3 runs 14 residues. The V end lost 4 bases, the J end lost 0 bases, and 9 bases lay between the germline ends. The CDR3 DNA is TGTGCCAGCAGCGTATGGGCAAGCACAGATACGCAGTATTTT. Translation gives CASSVWASTDTQYF.

This rearrangement joins TRBV27 to TRBJ2-1; no clear D. Trimming pared 10 bases from V and 0 bases from J, leaving 13 bases between. The germline gives CDR1 MNHEY, CDR2 SMNVEV (reference sequence). CDR3 length: 14 residues. For the CDR3, the DNA is TGTGCCACCGCGGACGGTGGCTCCTACAATGAGCAGTTCTTC. This codes for CATADGGSYNEQFF.

V and J are TRBV4-1 and TRBJ2-5, with TRBD2 matching 10 bases. Germline V CDR1 and CDR2: MGHRA, YSYEKL. The CDR3 is 18 amino acids. V lost 1 base to trimming and J lost 4 bases; unmatched junction nucleotides: 12. The CDR3 spells CASSQVVAGGLMVETQYF. CDR3 DNA: TGCGCCAGCAGCCAAGTTGTAGCGGGAGGCTTAATGGTAGAGACCCAGTACTTC.

The rearrangement joins TRBV29-1 to TRBJ2-1; 8 bases line up with TRBD2. Losses at the gene ends were 5 bases for V and 2 bases for J; bases not matched to a gene: 8. Germline lookup yields CDR1 SQVTM and CDR2 ANQGSEA. The CDR3 has 15 amino acids. The CDR3 bases are TGCAGCGTTAGGACTAGCACTTTGCCCTACAATGAGCAGTTCTTC. Its translation is CSVRTSTLPYNEQFF.

V is TRBV7-9 and J is TRBJ1-1, with unresolved D. Germline V gene data show CDR1 as SEHNR and CDR2 as FQNEAQ (reference sequence). The V end lost 5 bases, the J end lost 2 bases, and 12 bases lay between the germline ends. This CDR3 spans 14 amino acids. The CDR3 nucleotides are TGTGCCAGCAGCCCTGTCCGGGGAAACACTGAAGCTTTCTTT. It translates to CASSPVRGNTEAFF.

The chain joins TRBV28 to TRBJ1-5; D is undetermined. The CDR3 has 13 residues. Deletions cut 5 bases from V and 4 bases from J, with 9 bases between. Germline lookup yields CDR1 MDHEN and CDR2 SYDVKM. The CDR3 bases are TGTGCCAGCAGTCCTGACCGAAATCAGCCCCAGCATTTT. Translation gives CASSPDRNQPQHF.

The chain joins TRBV4-2 to TRBJ1-3; 9 positions match TRBD1. CDR1 and CDR2 (germline): LGHNA, YNFKEQ. Trimming cost V 1 base and J 5 bases; bases outside gene matches: 6. The CDR3 contains 16 residues. CDR3 region: CASSQGGDRARNTIYF. CDR3 coding DNA: TGTGCCAGCAGCCAAGGGGGGGACAGGGCAAGAAACACCATATATTTT.

CDR3 in amino acids: CVDGNRHEQYF. For the CDR3, the DNA is TGTGTCGACGGGAACCGCCACGAGCAGTACTTC. The chain uses TRBV4-2 and TRBJ2-7, with D possibly being TRBD2 (5 bases). The germline gives CDR1 LGHNA, CDR2 YNFKEQ. The length of the CDR3 is 11 residues.